Listed here are 8 T cell receptor beta chains from one sample, sequenced in a study of blood T cell repertoires in COVID-19. Profiled with immunoSEQ multiplex PCR; TCRdb holds only in-frame clones, not every one. The data contain roughly 58,000 clones, approximately 80% of them singletons. Input material: peripheral blood. The origin of the receptors is a man in his 60s with COVID-19, enrolled during active disease.

This clone appeared once. This chain uses TRBV6-5 with TRBJ1-1, with TRBD1 as a possible D gene (5 bases). Between the trimmed V and J ends, which lost 6 bases and 1 base, there was a span of 9 bases. The CDR3 length is 13 residues. Germline V gives CDR1 MNHEY, CDR2 SVGAGI. CDR3: CASRPQENTEAFF. CDR3 sequence (DNA): TGTGCCAGCAGACCACAGGAGAACACTGAAGCTTTCTTT.

This chain joins TRBV11-2 and TRBJ1-2; the match to TRBD1 covers 7 bases. Germline CDR1 SGHAT, CDR2 FQNNGV. Trimming cost V 4 bases and J 4 bases; bases outside gene matches: 6. This CDR3 comprises 14 residues. The CDR3 nucleotides are TGTGCCAGCAGCTCCGGACAGGTCGGCTATGGCTACACCTTC. This codes for CASSSGQVGYGYTF. The variable domain in full, with the rest retrieved from reference TRBV11-2 and TRBJ1-2, is EAGVAQSPRYKIIEKRQSVAFWCNPISGHATLYWYQQILGQGPKLLIQFQNNGVVDDSQLPKDRFSAERLKGVDSTLKIQPAKLEDSAVYLCASSSGQVGYGYTFGSGTRLTVV.

The rearrangement uses TRBV5-1 and TRBJ2-7; 10 bases are shared with TRBD2. Germline V lookup: CDR1 SGHRS, CDR2 YFSETQ. V lost 5 bases and J lost 6; bases outside the gene matches: 8. The CDR3 spans 14 residues. The CDR3 here is CASRPGTSEFEQYF. The CDR3, as DNA: TGCGCCAGCAGACCCGGGACTAGCGAGTTCGAGCAGTACTTC.

This clone was picked up a small number of times. The rearrangement joins TRBV7-2 to TRBJ2-3, with D possibly TRBD1 on 6 matching bases. The CDR3 sequence is 16 residues long. CDR1 and CDR2 from the germline V gene are SGHTA and FQGNSA. The V end was cut by 4 bases, the J end by 4 bases, with 18 bases between. In DNA, the CDR3 is TGTGCCAGCAGCTCAAAGGGACAAGGGCTGGCAGATACGCAGTATTTT. Its protein is CASSSKGQGLADTQYF.

This clone turned up a few times. V gene TRBV6-5 combines with J gene TRBJ1-2; no clear D gene. Between the trimmed V and J ends, which lost 2 bases and 2 bases, there was a span of 12 bases. Germline loops: CDR1 MNHEY, CDR2 SVGAGI. The CDR3 loop spans 15 amino acids. CDR3 sequence (DNA): TGTGCCAGCAGTTACGAATCAGGCTACAACTATGGCTACACCTTC. It codes for CASSYESGYNYGYTF.

This sequence joins TRBV20-1 and TRBJ1-5, with TRBD1 matching 8 bases. Germline CDR1 is DFQATT and CDR2 is SNEGSKA (reference sequence). Trimming took 3 bases from V and 6 from J; bases not matched to a gene: 7. The CDR3 spans 14 residues. The CDR3 sequence: CSASIPGGFQPQHF. The CDR3 DNA is TGCAGTGCTAGTATTCCAGGGGGCTTTCAGCCCCAGCATTTT.

The chain employs TRBV21-1 and TRBJ2-5; the table's D call, TRBD1, has no DNA check behind it. TRBV21-1 is a listed pseudogene. This CDR3 contains 14 residues. Written as DNA, the CDR3 is TGTGCCAGCAGCAAGAACAGGGGGCGGGAGACCCAGTACTTC. This gives the protein CASSKNRGRETQYF.

J is TRBJ2-7 and V is TRBV6-6; the D is unclear. CDR1 is MNHNY, CDR2 SVGAGI, per germline (reference sequence). This CDR3 is 12 amino acids long. Trimming removed 4 bases at V and 6 bases at J, with 10 bases between. As DNA, the CDR3 is TGTGCCAGCAGTTTTCCTACGCTCGAGCAGTACTTC. Encoded protein: CASSFPTLEQYF.